These T cell receptor beta chains were read from a single sample in a study of shared clonotypes between healthy human individuals. Clones were sequenced by immunoSEQ multiplex PCR, and TCRdb holds only the in-frame ones, with some missing. The sample includes just over 2,000,000 clones, 90% to 95% of them seen just once. The sample taken for sequencing was naive CD4+ T cells sorted from blood. Every receptor here comes from a man between 18 and 35 years old in good health. Each CDR3 is given with its conserved first and last residue. The D gene is left open where the match is weak. Some rows have no size entry. The others give once, few or many, or a class for an expanded clone.

j_call: TRBJ1-1; clone_size: -; v_call: TRBV19; d_call: -; cdr3_aa: CASSVQGMNTEAFF; cdr3_nt: TGTGCCAGTAGTGTACAAGGTATGAACACTGAAGCTTTCTTT
j_call: TRBJ1-3; clone_size: -; v_call: TRBV6-1; d_call: -; cdr3_aa: CASSSQGSGNTIYF; cdr3_nt: TGTGCCAGCAGTAGCCAGGGCTCTGGAAACACCATATATTTT
j_call: TRBJ2-7; clone_size: -; v_call: TRBV5-8; d_call: TRBD2; cdr3_aa: CASSLGAWRELGEQYF; cdr3_nt: TGTGCCAGCAGCTTGGGGGCGTGGCGGGAGTTAGGCGAGCAGTACTTC
j_call: TRBJ2-7; clone_size: -; v_call: TRBV6-6; d_call: -; cdr3_aa: CASSRTVTYEQYF; cdr3_nt: TGTGCCAGCAGTAGGACGGTAACCTACGAGCAGTACTTC
j_call: TRBJ2-5; clone_size: -; v_call: TRBV4-1; d_call: -; cdr3_aa: CASSQEVRGTLSQETQYF; cdr3_nt: TGCGCCAGCAGCCAAGAAGTCCGGGGGACCCTATCCCAAGAGACCCAGTACTTC
j_call: TRBJ2-3; clone_size: -; v_call: TRBV5-4; d_call: TRBD2; cdr3_aa: CASSLGAGGRTDTQYF; cdr3_nt: TGTGCCAGCAGCTTGGGAGCGGGGGGTAGGACAGATACGCAGTATTTT
j_call: TRBJ2-3; clone_size: -; v_call: TRBV14; d_call: TRBD2; cdr3_aa: CASSRGLAGGFVNTQYF; cdr3_nt: TGTGCCAGCAGCCGAGGACTAGCGGGAGGGTTCGTGAATACGCAGTATTTT
j_call: TRBJ2-2; clone_size: -; v_call: TRBV7-9; d_call: -; cdr3_aa: CASSLERNTGELFF; cdr3_nt: TGTGCCAGCAGCTTAGAAAGAAACACCGGGGAGCTGTTTTTT
j_call: TRBJ2-3; clone_size: many; v_call: TRBV11-1; d_call: TRBD2; cdr3_aa: CASSLRAGGPTDTQYF; cdr3_nt: TGTGCCAGCAGCTTAAGAGCGGGGGGCCCCACAGATACGCAGTATTTT
j_call: TRBJ2-2; clone_size: -; v_call: TRBV5-6; d_call: -; cdr3_aa: CASRLAPNTGELFF; cdr3_nt: TGTGCCAGCAGACTAGCACCGAACACCGGGGAGCTGTTTTTT
j_call: TRBJ2-7; clone_size: -; v_call: TRBV11-2; d_call: TRBD2; cdr3_aa: CASSPGTKSSYEQYF; cdr3_nt: TGTGCCAGCAGCCCCGGGACTAAGAGCTCCTACGAGCAGTACTTC
j_call: TRBJ1-5; clone_size: -; v_call: TRBV28; d_call: -; cdr3_aa: CASSTQAAPSQPQHF; cdr3_nt: TGTGCCAGCAGCACTCAGGCGGCACCTAGTCAGCCCCAGCATTTT
j_call: TRBJ1-1; clone_size: -; v_call: TRBV6-5; d_call: -; cdr3_aa: CASGSAYTEAFF; cdr3_nt: TGTGCCAGCGGCAGTGCATACACTGAAGCTTTCTTT
j_call: TRBJ1-6; clone_size: -; v_call: TRBV23-1; d_call: -; cdr3_aa: CASSQCHSSSSPLHF; cdr3_nt: TGCGCCAGCAGTCAGTGTCACTCGTCGAGTTCACCCCTCCACTTT
j_call: TRBJ1-5; clone_size: -; v_call: TRBV7-9; d_call: -; cdr3_aa: CASSSQDLSNQPQHF; cdr3_nt: TGTGCCAGCAGCTCACAGGACTTAAGCAATCAGCCCCAGCATTTT
j_call: TRBJ2-7; clone_size: once; v_call: TRBV10-3; d_call: TRBD1; cdr3_aa: CAIQTGTVYEQYF; cdr3_nt: TGTGCCATTCAGACAGGGACCGTCTACGAGCAGTACTTC
j_call: TRBJ1-2; clone_size: -; v_call: TRBV5-6; d_call: -; cdr3_aa: CASSLRGASYGYTF; cdr3_nt: TGTGCCAGCAGCTTGCGGGGGGCGAGCTATGGCTACACCTTC